The next 18 T cell receptor beta chains were all read from a single sample in a study of T-cell reconstitution after alpha-beta-depleted transplantation in children. The TCRbeta library incorporated unique molecular identifiers. TCRdb reanalysed the PCR reads using MiXCR and keeps one entry per CDR3 protein. The sample has about 600,000 distinct CDR3 sequences, roughly 23% seen once; the top ten hold 14%. The sequencing used PBMCs, mostly from graft donor cells, collected 360 days after TCRalphabeta/CD19-depleted stem cell transplant. The receptors were sampled from a boy less than two years old who had a stem cell transplant for acute myeloid leukemia, so the T cells may come from the graft donor.

Many counts were recorded for this clonotype. The rearrangement uses TRBV12-3 or TRBV12-4 and TRBJ2-1, with D possibly matching TRBD1 (5 bases). V was shortened by 5 bases and J by 0 bases, with 11 bases between the two germline ends. The CDR3 runs to 15 residues. As DNA, the CDR3 is TGTGCCAGCAGTCGGACACCGTACTCCTACAATGAGCAGTTCTTC. It specifies CASSRTPYSYNEQFF.

This clonotype was counted only a few times. This chain uses TRBV10-3 with TRBJ1-6; no clear D. Germline values: CDR1 ENHRY, CDR2 SYGVKD. V was trimmed by 0 bases and J by 8 bases, leaving 5 bases between them. This CDR3 is built from 13 residues. The CDR3 nucleotides read TGTGCCATCAGTGAGTCTTATGATTCACCCCTCCACTTT. It encodes CAISESYDSPLHF.

This clonotype has ten or more counts. The V call is TRBV3-1, the J call TRBJ2-1; 9 bases match TRBD2. Per the germline V gene, CDR1 is LGHDT and CDR2 is YNNKEL (reference sequence). The V and J ends lost 0 bases and 3 bases, in that order; junction bases with no gene match: 6. This CDR3 region has 17 residues. CDR3 protein: CASSQDRRGGVYNEQFF. CDR3 sequence (DNA): TGTGCCAGCAGCCAAGATCGGCGGGGGGGAGTCTACAATGAGCAGTTCTTC.

CDR3 residues: CASSQDWDRVNTEAFF. The CDR3 DNA follows: TGCGCCAGCAGCCAAGACTGGGACAGGGTGAACACTGAAGCTTTCTTT. The rearrangement uses TRBV4-3 and TRBJ1-1; 9 bases match TRBD1. This CDR3 has 16 residues. The V gene end was trimmed by 0 bases and the J gene end by 0 bases; junction bases not matched to a gene: 2. Germline CDR1 and CDR2: LGHNA and YSLEER.

This clonotype was found a few times. V usage is TRBV10-1 and J usage is TRBJ1-5, with 9 positions matching TRBD1. From germline, CDR1 is WNHNN and CDR2 SYGVQD (reference sequence). CDR3 length: 16 residues. The trim removed 2 bases at V and 4 bases at J, leaving 6 bases unmatched. DNA for the CDR3: TGCGCCAGCAGTGAGGGGGGACAGGGAGGGAATCAGCCCCAGCATTTT. It specifies CASSEGGQGGNQPQHF.

This clonotype has just a few counts. The V gene is TRBV29-1, the J gene TRBJ1-2; 9 bases are shared with TRBD1. The CDR3 spans 14 residues. J lost 8 bases, V lost 6 bases, and 13 bases had no gene match. Germline V gene sequence: CDR1 SQVTM, CDR2 ANQGSEA. The CDR3 spells CSVLFQGQGYGYTF. CDR3 DNA sequence: TGCAGCGTATTGTTTCAGGGACAGGGATACGGCTACACCTTC.

V usage is TRBV18 and J usage is TRBJ2-1; TRBD2 matches 11 bases. CDR1 is KGHSH and CDR2 is LQKENI in the germline V gene. V dropped 2 bases and J dropped 4; count of bases not matched to a gene: 10. This CDR3 is 18 amino acids long. Here the CDR3 DNA reads TGTGCCAGCTCACCAGCCCCCTTCCTAGCGGGGGGTTACAATGAGCAGTTCTTC. Its protein is CASSPAPFLAGGYNEQFF.

The chain is built from TRBV12-5 and TRBJ2-1; D is perhaps TRBD2 (5 bases). The CDR3 consists of 13 residues. V gave up 3 bases and J gave up 5 bases, with 8 bases separating them. From germline, CDR1 is LGHNT and CDR2 FRNRAP. Written as DNA, the CDR3 is TGTGCTAGTGGTTTTCGAGGGCACAATGAGCAGTTCTTC. Amino acid sequence: CASGFRGHNEQFF.

This clonotype was detected a few times. The chain has TRBV11-2 and TRBJ2-5; 10 bases match TRBD2. The CDR3 length is 16 residues. Germline loops: CDR1 SGHAT, CDR2 FQNNGV. Germline trimming cut 6 bases from V and 1 base from J; bases unmatched to any gene: 8. The CDR3 coding sequence is TGTGCCAGCAGTAACAGCGGGGGGGGCCCCCAAGAGACCCAGTACTTC. It specifies CASSNSGGGPQETQYF.

This clonotype was seen only a few times. The genes are TRBV7-3 and TRBJ2-7; 12 nucleotides match TRBD1. Looked up from germline, CDR1 is SGHTA and CDR2 is FQGTGA. J gave up 5 bases and V 5 bases, and 7 bases lay outside the gene matches. CDR3 length equals 15 residues. For the CDR3, the DNA is TGTGCCAGCAGCCCCGGGACAGGGGGCCACGACGAGCAGTACTTC. Protein sequence: CASSPGTGGHDEQYF.

This clonotype was found many times. The chain uses TRBV20-1 and TRBJ1-6; 11 positions match TRBD1. The V gene end was trimmed by 6 bases and the J gene end by 1 base; junction bases not matched to a gene: 5. This CDR3 has 16 amino acids. Germline CDR1 and CDR2: DFQATT and SNEGSKA (reference sequence). CDR3 residues: CSARTGGNSYNSPLHF. For the CDR3, the DNA is TGCAGTGCCCGGACAGGGGGCAATTCCTATAATTCACCCCTCCACTTT.

The chain combines TRBV7-2 with TRBJ1-1, with D unresolved. Between the trimmed V and J ends, which lost 2 bases and 6 bases, there was a span of 7 bases. The CDR3 is 12 amino acids. Germline CDR1 SGHTA, CDR2 FQGNSA. CDR3 DNA: TGTGCCAGCAGCTTACCCCCCGCTGAAGCTTTCTTT. Residues: CASSLPPAEAFF.

The V gene is TRBV29-1, the J gene TRBJ1-3, with 9 bases identical to TRBD1. Germline lookup yields CDR1 SQVTM and CDR2 ANQGSEA. The CDR3 contains 16 residues. Germline trimming cut 6 bases from V and 2 bases from J; bases unmatched to any gene: 11. CDR3 protein: CSVATRQGGAGNTIYF. DNA for the CDR3: TGCAGCGTAGCAACTCGACAGGGGGGCGCTGGAAACACCATATATTTT.

The V gene is TRBV20-1, the J gene TRBJ2-7; D gene unclear. Germline CDR1 DFQATT, CDR2 SNEGSKA (reference sequence). There are 12 residues in the CDR3. V shed 3 bases and J shed 2 bases, with 8 bases lying between them. The CDR3 sequence is CSASIRAYEQYF. The CDR3, as DNA: TGCAGTGCTAGTATCAGAGCCTACGAGCAGTACTTC.

This chain uses TRBV15 with TRBJ2-1; maybe TRBD1 (7 bases). This CDR3 has 14 amino acids. Per the germline V gene, CDR1 is LNHNV and CDR2 is YYDKDF (reference sequence). V lost 7 bases and J lost 15, with 25 bases in between. The CDR3 nucleotides are TGTGCCACCAACGGAGGGGGCGATCTCATCCAAAGGTTCTTC. It specifies CATNGGGDLIQRFF.

This clonotype was observed at least ten times. The V gene is TRBV6-5, the J gene TRBJ2-5, with 9 bases lining up with TRBD1. The length of the CDR3 is 17 residues. The germline gives CDR1 MNHEY, CDR2 SVGAGI. Trimming removed 1 base from V and 3 bases from J; junction bases left unmatched: 9. CDR3 loop: CASSYLGTGGFEETQYF. The CDR3 DNA reads TGTGCCAGCAGTTACTTGGGTACAGGGGGCTTTGAAGAGACCCAGTACTTC.

The chain has TRBV5-4 and TRBJ1-5; no firm D call. The ends were cut back, 2 bases at V and 4 bases at J, with 4 bases in the middle. This CDR3 spans 12 amino acids. CDR1 and CDR2 from the germline V gene are SGHNT and YYREEE (reference sequence). The CDR3 nucleotides are TGTGCCAGCAGCTTTAGGAATCAGCCCCAGCATTTT. Its translation is CASSFRNQPQHF. Drawing the rest from reference TRBV5-4 and TRBJ1-5, the complete variable domain is ETGVTQSPTHLIKTRGQQVTLRCSSQSGHNTVSWYQQALGQGPQFIFQYYREEENGRGNFPPRFSGLQFPNYSSELNVNALELDDSALYLCASSFRNQPQHFGDGTRLSIL.

This clonotype was recorded at least ten times. V usage is TRBV6-6 and J usage is TRBJ1-2, with TRBD1 matching 8 bases. With V trimmed by 5 bases and J by 7 bases, 3 bases remained unmatched. The CDR3 spans 12 residues. Germline V gene lookup returns CDR1 MNHNY and CDR2 SVGAGI (reference sequence). Here the CDR3 DNA reads TGTGCCAGCAGTCAGGGGGCGACTGGCTACACCTTC. It translates to CASSQGATGYTF.